The rows below give T cell receptor beta chains drawn from one sample of a study of T cells after yellow fever vaccination. MiXCR, run by TCRdb on the 5' RACE reads, gives a single entry per CDR3 protein. The data contain about 330,000 distinct CDR3 sequences, around 7.3% of them singletons. Sample: PBMCs, taken roughly 47 days after the first yellow fever vaccination. The receptors come from a man aged 18 to 35 who received the YFV17D yellow fever vaccine. Both conserved end residues are part of each CDR3. D genes are given only for firm matches. The listing skips clone size in some rows; elsewhere it reads once, few, many or a size class.

J: TRBJ2-5
size: many
V: TRBV30
D: -
CDR3: CAWDPSHRVGETQYF
DNA: TGTGCCTGGGACCCGTCCCACAGGGTCGGCGAGACCCAGTACTTC

J: TRBJ1-2
size: -
V: TRBV9
D: TRBD1
CDR3: CASSVGQFAYGYTF
DNA: TGTGCCAGCAGCGTGGGACAGTTCGCCTATGGCTACACCTTC

J: TRBJ2-7
size: -
V: TRBV29-1
D: -
CDR3: CSVEGGNEQYF
DNA: TGCAGCGTCGAGGGGGGCAACGAGCAGTACTTC

J: TRBJ2-3
size: few
V: TRBV9
D: -
CDR3: CASSVWNRDTQYF
DNA: TGTGCCAGCAGCGTATGGAACAGAGATACGCAGTATTTT

J: TRBJ2-7
size: -
V: TRBV4-2
D: TRBD2
CDR3: CASSQELAGVYEQYF
DNA: TGTGCCAGCAGCCAGGAACTAGCGGGGGTATACGAGCAGTACTTC

J: TRBJ2-3
size: few
V: TRBV7-9
D: -
CDR3: CASSLPIAPRTDTQYF
DNA: TGTGCCAGCAGCCTTCCGATAGCGCCCCGCACAGATACGCAGTATTTT

J: TRBJ2-2
size: -
V: TRBV2
D: TRBD1
CDR3: CASRDPTGGVTGELFF
DNA: TGTGCCAGCAGGGACCCCACAGGGGGCGTGACCGGGGAGCTGTTTTTT

J: TRBJ2-1
size: -
V: TRBV19
D: TRBD2
CDR3: CASRFGLAGGSSYNEQFF
DNA: TGTGCCAGTAGGTTTGGACTAGCGGGGGGGAGCTCCTACAATGAGCAGTTCTTC

J: TRBJ2-2
size: few
V: TRBV7-9
D: -
CDR3: CASSSLWNTGELFF
DNA: TGTGCCAGCAGCTCTTTGTGGAACACCGGGGAGCTGTTTTTT

J: TRBJ2-1
size: few
V: TRBV6-1
D: -
CDR3: CASSALVGGRSSYNEQFF
DNA: TGTGCCAGCAGTGCCCTGGTTGGCGGTCGAAGCTCCTACAATGAGCAGTTCTTC

J: TRBJ2-7
size: many
V: TRBV20-1
D: TRBD2
CDR3: CSGASGDPYEQYF
DNA: TGCAGTGGGGCTAGCGGGGACCCCTACGAGCAGTACTTC

J: TRBJ2-2
size: few
V: TRBV6-2/TRBV6-3
D: -
CDR3: CASSYSRLLWSDTGELFF
DNA: TGTGCCAGCAGTTACTCGAGGTTATTATGGTCAGACACCGGGGAGCTGTTTTTT

J: TRBJ2-7
size: -
V: TRBV7-9
D: TRBD2
CDR3: CASCAPAGVGEYYF
DNA: TGTGCCAGCTGCGCCCCAGCGGGGGTCGGCGAGTACTACTTC

J: TRBJ2-1
size: few
V: TRBV5-1
D: TRBD2
CDR3: CASSLFLAGDNEQFF
DNA: TGCGCCAGCAGCTTGTTCCTAGCGGGGGACAATGAGCAGTTCTTC

J: TRBJ2-2
size: few
V: TRBV11-2
D: TRBD1
CDR3: CASSPGTGGNTGELFF
DNA: TGTGCCAGCAGCCCGGGGACAGGGGGGAACACCGGGGAGCTGTTTTTT

J: TRBJ2-7
size: few
V: TRBV11-2
D: TRBD2
CDR3: CASSRLERGYEQYF
DNA: TGTGCCAGCAGCCGGCTCGAGCGGGGCTACGAGCAGTACTTC

J: TRBJ2-5
size: few
V: TRBV29-1
D: TRBD2
CDR3: CSVGGGGSQETQYF
DNA: TGCAGCGTAGGCGGGGGTGGCAGCCAAGAGACCCAGTACTTC

J: TRBJ2-7
size: -
V: TRBV6-2/TRBV6-3
D: -
CDR3: CASSGLQSSYEQYF
DNA: TGTGCCAGCAGCGGACTACAGAGCTCCTACGAGCAGTACTTC

J: TRBJ2-1
size: many
V: TRBV5-1
D: -
CDR3: CASSPMHPYNEQFF
DNA: TGCGCCAGCAGCCCGATGCATCCCTACAATGAGCAGTTCTTC

J: TRBJ2-3
size: many
V: TRBV7-8
D: TRBD2
CDR3: CASSARGGTDTQYF
DNA: TGTGCCAGCAGCGCCCGGGGGGGCACAGATACGCAGTATTTT

J: TRBJ2-5
size: many
V: TRBV5-1
D: TRBD2
CDR3: CASSLRLLAETQYF
DNA: TGCGCCAGCAGCTTGCGGTTACTAGCGGAGACCCAGTACTTC

J: TRBJ2-3
size: -
V: TRBV5-1
D: TRBD1
CDR3: CASSVNRGTRTDTQYF
DNA: TGCGCCAGCAGCGTTAACAGGGGGACCCGCACAGATACGCAGTATTTT

J: TRBJ1-2
size: -
V: TRBV5-4
D: -
CDR3: CASSSENRAGEPF
DNA: TGTGCCAGCAGCTCGGAAAATAGGGCAGGCGAACCCTTC

J: TRBJ1-2
size: many
V: TRBV5-1
D: -
CDR3: CASSLVGVGIIGYTF
DNA: TGCGCCAGCAGCTTGGTCGGGGTAGGAATTATAGGCTACACCTTC

J: TRBJ2-2
size: -
V: TRBV7-9
D: -
CDR3: CASSGGAGTGELFF
DNA: TGTGCCAGCAGCGGGGGGGCCGGGACCGGGGAGCTGTTTTTT

J: TRBJ2-1
size: -
V: TRBV20-1
D: -
CDR3: CSAAIGQTYNEQFF
DNA: TGCAGTGCTGCCATCGGACAGACCTACAATGAGCAGTTCTTC

J: TRBJ2-5
size: -
V: TRBV9
D: TRBD1
CDR3: CASSVWTGDSEETQYF
DNA: TGTGCCAGCAGCGTCTGGACAGGAGATTCAGAAGAGACCCAGTACTTC

J: TRBJ1-1
size: -
V: TRBV25-1
D: -
CDR3: CASSELFRSAKNTEAFF
DNA: TGTGCCAGCAGTGAATTGTTCCGTTCTGCCAAGAACACTGAAGCTTTCTTT

J: TRBJ1-2
size: few
V: TRBV20-1
D: -
CDR3: CSARVFIQGPYAGGYTF
DNA: TGCAGTGCTAGGGTTTTCATCCAGGGCCCATATGCAGGCGGCTACACCTTC

J: TRBJ2-6
size: few
V: TRBV9
D: -
CDR3: CASSSSTGANVLTF
DNA: TGTGCCAGCAGCTCTAGCACTGGGGCCAACGTCCTGACTTTC

J: TRBJ2-7
size: many
V: TRBV7-2
D: TRBD2
CDR3: CASSLGIAGANEQYF
DNA: TGTGCCAGCAGCTTGGGGATAGCGGGGGCGAACGAGCAGTACTTC

J: TRBJ2-1
size: -
V: TRBV12-3/TRBV12-4
D: -
CDR3: CASSPSGYEQFF
DNA: TGTGCCAGCAGCCCCAGTGGCTATGAGCAGTTCTTC

J: TRBJ2-5
size: few
V: TRBV20-1
D: TRBD2
CDR3: CSADGSGGFSTWAETQYF
DNA: TGCAGTGCTGATGGTAGCGGGGGGTTCTCAACTTGGGCGGAGACCCAGTACTTC

J: TRBJ1-4
size: -
V: TRBV6-1
D: -
CDR3: CASYPEPGSATNEKLFF
DNA: TGTGCCAGCTATCCCGAACCAGGGAGTGCAACTAATGAAAAACTGTTTTTT

J: TRBJ1-2
size: -
V: TRBV4-3
D: -
CDR3: CASSQDYRGGSRGYTF
DNA: TGCGCCAGCAGCCAAGATTATCGGGGAGGGAGTCGGGGCTACACCTTC

J: TRBJ1-3
size: -
V: TRBV12-3/TRBV12-4
D: TRBD1
CDR3: CASSRQGYLNTIYF
DNA: TGTGCCAGCAGCCGACAGGGATATTTAAACACCATATATTTT